Below, 31 T cell receptor beta chains from the same sample are listed, as sequenced in a study of shared clonotypes between healthy human individuals. This table comes from immunoSEQ multiplex PCR, and its TCRdb copy is limited to in-frame clones, with some not included. The profile shows roughly 850,000 clones, 90% to 98% of them singletons. CD45RO-negative cells were positively selected for CCR7, leaving out terminally differentiated effector memory CD45RA+ cells. The sequenced sample was naive CD8+ T cells sorted from blood. The receptors originated from a man under 40 in good health.

This clone has only one observation. The chain combines TRBV7-6 with TRBJ2-4; either TRBD1 or TRBD2 may supply D (5 bases each). V lost 3 bases to trimming and J lost 0 bases, with 12 bases between them. CDR1 and CDR2 (germline): SGHVS, FNYEAQ. The CDR3 covers 16 residues. The CDR3: CASSLGSGLAKNIQYF. For the CDR3, the DNA is TGTGCCAGCAGCTTGGGGTCGGGGCTAGCCAAAAACATTCAGTACTTC. Variable domain in full (rest from reference TRBV7-6 and TRBJ2-4): GAGVSQSPRYKVTKRGQDVALRCDPISGHVSLYWYRQALGQGPEFLTYFNYEAQQDKSGLPNDRFSAERPEGSISTLTIQRTEQRDSAMYRCASSLGSGLAKNIQYFGAGTRLSVL.

V and J are TRBV14 and TRBJ2-2, with D perhaps given as TRBD1 or TRBD2 (5 bases each). The germline V and J ends were trimmed by 4 bases and 0 bases, with 12 bases remaining between them. CDR3 length: 16 residues. Germline loops: CDR1 SGHDN, CDR2 FVKESK. CDR3 sequence: CASSPPPGPNTGELFF. CDR3 nucleotides: TGTGCCAGCAGCCCACCCCCGGGGCCGAACACCGGGGAGCTGTTTTTT.

The J gene is TRBJ2-7, the V gene TRBV19; D gene unclear. CDR3 length: 13 residues. CDR1 LNHDA and CDR2 SQIVND come from the germline V gene (reference sequence). V shed 5 bases and J shed 4 bases, with 12 bases lying between them. The CDR3 sequence is CASSLGIGYEQYF. CDR3 coding DNA: TGTGCCAGTAGTCTAGGGATCGGGTACGAGCAGTACTTC.

For this clone: The sample contains more than one DNA sequence encoding this CDR3. This chain uses TRBV11-2 with TRBJ2-7; possible D gene TRBD1, 6 bases. The V and J ends lost 4 bases and 3 bases respectively, with 7 bases between them. The CDR3 is 12 amino acids. CDR1 is SGHAT, CDR2 FQNNGV, per germline. The CDR3 DNA sequence: TGTGCCAGCAGCTCGGACAGCTACGAGCAGTACTTC. Translating gives CASSSDSYEQYF.

The J gene is TRBJ2-7, the V gene TRBV4-1, with 7 bases aligning to TRBD2. Looked up from germline, CDR1 is MGHRA and CDR2 is YSYEKL. The CDR3 is made up of 14 amino acids. Losses at the gene ends were 1 base for V and 5 bases for J; bases not matched to a gene: 5. The CDR3 loop reads CASSQAAGDHEQYF. The CDR3 region has the DNA TGCGCCAGCAGCCAAGCCGCGGGGGATCACGAGCAGTACTTC.

The V and J genes are TRBV25-1 and TRBJ2-3; no clear D gene. CDR1 is MGHDK, CDR2 SYGVNS, per germline. V lost 8 bases, J lost 0 bases, and 24 bases lay in between. CDR3 length: 18 residues. CDR3 sequence (DNA): TGTGCCAGCCTACCCGCGGTTTTGGCCGAAGAAAGCACAGATACGCAGTATTTT. Amino acid sequence: CASLPAVLAEESTDTQYF.

The V gene is TRBV7-9, the J gene TRBJ1-1, with D tentatively TRBD1 (6 bases). This CDR3 spans 16 amino acids. In germline, CDR1 is SEHNR, CDR2 FQNEAQ (reference sequence). Trimming shortened V by 1 base and J by 0 bases, and 12 bases separated the two germline ends. The CDR3 is CASSLVGQILNTEAFF. DNA of the CDR3: TGTGCCAGCAGCTTAGTTGGACAGATACTGAACACTGAAGCTTTCTTT.

The chain uses TRBV27 and TRBJ1-2; 8 bases match TRBD1. The CDR3 has 14 amino acids. V was clipped by 5 bases and J by 4 bases; unmatched bases: 6. Per the germline V gene, CDR1 is MNHEY and CDR2 is SMNVEV (reference sequence). CDR3 nucleotides: TGTGCCAGCAGTATCCCAGGGGGCCGCTATGGCTACACCTTC. It codes for CASSIPGGRYGYTF.

The chain recombines TRBV10-3 with TRBJ2-4, with D perhaps TRBD2 (6 bases). The CDR3 is made up of 16 amino acids. The ends were cut back, 0 bases at V and 1 base at J, with 10 bases in the middle. Germline V gives CDR1 ENHRY, CDR2 SYGVKD. The CDR3 DNA reads TGTGCCATCAGTGAGTCGGGGGGTCTGGCCAAAAACATTCAGTACTTC. This gives the protein CAISESGGLAKNIQYF.

V usage is TRBV28 and J usage is TRBJ2-7, with 8 bases matching TRBD2. CDR1 and CDR2 from the germline V gene are MDHEN and SYDVKM. V trimming: 6 bases; J trimming: 4 bases; junction bases outside the gene matches: 8. The CDR3 sequence is 14 residues long. DNA of the CDR3: TGTGCCAGCAGCTGGAGACTAGCGTCTTACGAGCAGTACTTC. Encoded protein: CASSWRLASYEQYF.

This clone appeared once. The chain joins TRBV6-4 to TRBJ2-2; 9 nucleotides align to TRBD2. V lost 3 bases and J lost 7; bases outside the gene matches: 12. From germline, CDR1 is MRHNA and CDR2 SNTAGT. This CDR3 has 17 amino acids. CDR3 DNA: TGTGCCAGCAGTGAATTGGTGGCGGGAGGGCCTTACGGGGAGCTGTTTTTT. Its translation: CASSELVAGGPYGELFF.

This clone was counted only a few times. The V call is TRBV4-3, the J call TRBJ2-3; D is possibly TRBD1 (5 bases). The CDR3 totals 16 residues. V dropped 0 bases and J dropped 0 bases, with 10 bases sitting between them. The V gene's germline CDR1 is LGHNA and CDR2 YSLEER. As DNA, the CDR3 is TGCGCCAGCAGCCAAGATCCAAGACAGAGCACAGATACGCAGTATTTT. It encodes CASSQDPRQSTDTQYF.

The V gene is TRBV7-8, the J gene TRBJ2-3, with a tentative D call TRBD1 (5 bases). V lost 4 bases, J lost 4 bases, and 12 bases lay in between. The CDR3 is made up of 14 amino acids. Per germline, CDR1 SGHVS and CDR2 FQNEAQ. The CDR3 DNA follows: TGTGCCAGCAGCTACCCCGACAGTCCAGATACGCAGTATTTT. It codes for CASSYPDSPDTQYF.

The chain uses TRBV5-5 and TRBJ1-5; D call uncertain. CDR3 size: 18 residues. Trimming removed 1 base from V and 0 bases from J, with 17 bases in between. Germline values: CDR1 SGHKS, CDR2 YYEKEE (reference sequence). CDR3 nucleotides: TGTGCCAGCAGCTTGCTATCGCCCGGAACTTATAGCAATCAGCCCCAGCATTTT. This translates into CASSLLSPGTYSNQPQHF.

The J gene is TRBJ1-1, the V gene TRBV7-9, with unresolved D. This CDR3 has 13 amino acids. The germline V and J ends were trimmed by 5 bases and 1 base, with 8 bases remaining between them. The germline CDR1 and CDR2 sequences are SEHNR and FQNEAQ (reference sequence). Here the CDR3 DNA reads TGTGCCAGCAGCCTAAACAAGAACACTGAAGCTTTCTTT. Its protein is CASSLNKNTEAFF.

This chain links TRBV2 with TRBJ1-5; D gene ambiguous. V shed 7 bases and J shed 7 bases, with 14 bases lying between them. Germline V gene lookup returns CDR1 SNHLY and CDR2 FYNNEI. The CDR3 sequence is 13 residues long. CDR3 nucleotide sequence: TGTGCCAGCACGGAGGGCGTCAGGCAGCCCCAGCATTTT. Protein: CASTEGVRQPQHF.

The chain combines TRBV5-1 with TRBJ2-1; D tentatively fits TRBD1 or TRBD2 (5 bases each). The germline gives CDR1 SGHRS, CDR2 YFSETQ. The V and J ends lost 0 bases and 0 bases respectively, with 13 bases between them. CDR3 length equals 17 residues. CDR3 in amino acids: CASSLALGTISYNEQFF. The CDR3 coding sequence is TGCGCCAGCAGCTTGGCTCTCGGGACCATCTCCTACAATGAGCAGTTCTTC.

The chain carries TRBV11-2 and TRBJ2-7, with D uncertain. Germline V CDR1 and CDR2: SGHAT, FQNNGV. The CDR3 runs 13 residues. Trimming left V 0 bases short and J 3 bases short, with 6 bases between. The CDR3: CASSLDAVYEQYF. CDR3 DNA: TGTGCCAGCAGCTTAGATGCTGTCTACGAGCAGTACTTC.

The chain joins TRBV5-1 to TRBJ1-2; tentative D call: TRBD1 (5 bases). The germline V gene encodes CDR1 SGHRS and CDR2 YFSETQ. The V end lost 0 bases, the J end lost 4 bases, and 19 bases lay between the germline ends. The CDR3 has 17 amino acids. The CDR3 DNA sequence: TGCGCCAGCAGCTTGGGTGGAGGGGCCGACTTGGGCTATGGCTACACCTTC. Its translation: CASSLGGGADLGYGYTF.

The chain joins TRBV9 to TRBJ2-5; D remains unclear. CDR3 length: 15 residues. With 1 base removed from V and 5 bases from J, the gap between germline ends came to 15 bases. The germline gives CDR1 SGDLS, CDR2 YYNGEE. CDR3 region: CASSVSTNLLETQYF. In DNA, the CDR3 is TGTGCCAGCAGCGTATCGACAAACCTCCTGGAGACCCAGTACTTC.

The chain uses TRBV9 and TRBJ2-1; D remains unclear. The CDR3 extends over 12 amino acids. Trimming removed 3 bases from V and 7 bases from J, with 8 bases in between. Germline V gene lookup returns CDR1 SGDLS and CDR2 YYNGEE. As DNA, the CDR3 is TGTGCCAGCAGCGCCCGACCAAATGAGCAGTTCTTC. It translates to CASSARPNEQFF.

As for this clone: In the same sample, other DNA sequences code for this CDR3. CDR3 bases: TGCAGTGCTACGGAGACCCAGTACTTC. It yields the protein CSATETQYF. The chain recombines TRBV20-1 with TRBJ2-5; D remains ambiguous. V lost 4 bases, J lost 5 bases, and 2 bases lay in between. Looked up from germline, CDR1 is DFQATT and CDR2 is SNEGSKA (reference sequence). The CDR3 is made up of 9 amino acids.

CDR3 sequence (DNA): TGTGCCAGCAGCTCTACCGCCGGAGTCCACCGGGAGACCCAGTACTTC. It specifies CASSSTAGVHRETQYF. The chain has TRBV7-8 and TRBJ2-5; D uncertain. V dropped 4 bases and J dropped 5 bases, with 20 bases sitting between them. Germline V CDR1 and CDR2: SGHVS, FQNEAQ. The CDR3 sequence is 16 residues long.

Concerning this clone: Other DNA sequences in the same sample also yield this CDR3. This chain links TRBV27 with TRBJ2-7, with D uncertain. Germline-derived CDR1 and CDR2 are MNHEY and SMNVEV (reference sequence). CDR3 length: 14 residues. V shed 2 bases and J shed 7 bases, with 15 bases lying between them. DNA for the CDR3: TGTGCCAGCAGTTTAAACGGGTGGGTGGAGGAGCAGTACTTC. Its translation is CASSLNGWVEEQYF.

This chain joins TRBV7-6 and TRBJ2-2; 7 bases align to TRBD2. Trimming at V came to 6 bases and at J to 2 bases, leaving 9 bases not matched to a gene. The CDR3 extends over 16 amino acids. Germline CDR1 reads SGHVS; CDR2 reads FNYEAQ. In nucleotides, the CDR3 is TGTGCCAGCAGGAGACAAGCGGGGATAAACACCGGGGAGCTGTTTTTT. Translation: CASRRQAGINTGELFF.

V and J are TRBV4-3 and TRBJ2-7; no clear D gene. Germline CDR1 and CDR2: LGHNA and YSLEER. The CDR3 length is 15 residues. V gave up 1 base and J gave up 0 bases, with 10 bases separating them. The CDR3 nucleotides are TGCGCCAGCAGCCAAGCGGCCGGTTTCTCCTACGAGCAGTACTTC. Protein: CASSQAAGFSYEQYF.

This sequence joins TRBV7-9 and TRBJ2-7; D is unresolved. Germline V gene sequence: CDR1 SEHNR, CDR2 FQNEAQ (reference sequence). Trimming cost V 5 bases and J 3 bases, with 11 bases left between them. The CDR3 runs to 13 residues. The CDR3 reads CASSHGLLYEQYF. CDR3 bases: TGTGCCAGCAGCCACGGCCTTCTCTACGAGCAGTACTTC. Complete variable domain (other parts from reference TRBV7-9 and TRBJ2-7): DTGVSQNPRHKITKRGQNVTFRCDPISEHNRLYWYRQTLGQGPEFLTYFQNEAQLEKSRLLSDRFSAERPKGSFSTLEIQRTEQGDSAMYLCASSHGLLYEQYFGPGTRLTVT.

The chain employs TRBV27 and TRBJ1-6, with 9 bases matching TRBD1. Germline assignment: CDR1 MNHEY and CDR2 SMNVEV (reference sequence). This CDR3 has 14 residues. J lost 7 bases, V lost 6 bases, and 4 bases had no gene match. The CDR3 spells CASSRQGGNSPLHF. CDR3 nucleotide sequence: TGTGCCAGCAGCCGACAGGGGGGAAATTCACCCCTCCACTTT.

This clone was seen a single time. CDR3 sequence reads: CATSRDLGTHEQFF. The CDR3, as DNA: TGTGCCACCAGCAGAGATCTGGGTACCCATGAGCAGTTCTTC. The rearrangement links TRBV15 to TRBJ2-1; D unresolved. This CDR3 has 14 amino acids. Germline V gene data show CDR1 as LNHNV and CDR2 as YYDKDF (reference sequence). Deletions cut 0 bases from V and 8 bases from J, with 11 bases between.

V gene TRBV5-4 combines with J gene TRBJ1-1; TRBD1 might be the D (5 bases). Germline loops: CDR1 SGHNT, CDR2 YYREEE (reference sequence). The CDR3 spans 14 residues. The V end lost 4 bases, the J end lost 2 bases, and 12 bases lay between the germline ends. CDR3 amino acids: CASSGSGFNTEAFF. The CDR3, as DNA: TGTGCCAGCAGCGGATCAGGGTTCAACACTGAAGCTTTCTTT.

V gene TRBV7-9 combines with J gene TRBJ1-5; D call uncertain. V was shortened by 5 bases and J by 2 bases, with 7 bases between the two germline ends. This CDR3 spans 13 amino acids. Germline assignment: CDR1 SEHNR and CDR2 FQNEAQ (reference sequence). For the CDR3, the DNA is TGTGCCAGCAGCCCTATGGGCAATCAGCCCCAGCATTTT. It is translated as CASSPMGNQPQHF.